The source of this T cell receptor (beta chain) is a study of Ad26.COV2.S vaccination and SARS-CoV-2 variants. This table comes from immunoSEQ multiplex PCR, and its TCRdb copy is limited to in-frame clones, with some not included. The table has about 350,000 clones, about 85% seen once; the top ten hold 6.4%. Regarding treatment: around 19 received Ad26.COV2.S at low or high dose, single or two shots; a few received placebo; per-sample allocation not given. The investigators took samples on day 63 after the first vaccine or placebo injection. The CDR3 is 17 amino acids. The ends were cut back, 4 bases at V and 3 bases at J, with 20 bases in the middle. Per the germline V gene, CDR1 is SGDLS and CDR2 is YYNGEE.

The receptor was derived from a person between 18 and 65 years old who received the Ad26.COV2.S COVID-19 vaccine or a placebo. Here the sequenced sample was peripheral blood, taken in a trial of Ad26.COV2.S vaccine versus placebo. This chain connects TRBV9 to TRBJ2-1; D is possibly TRBD2 (5 bases). The CDR3 spells CASSSRPGVGVYNEQFF. For the CDR3, the DNA is TGTGCCAGCAGCTCCCGCCCCGGGGTCGGAGTCTACAATGAGCAGTTCTTC.